These 9 T cell receptor beta chains were all obtained from the same sample, sequenced in a study of molecular identifiers for immune sequencing clone quantification. TCRdb reprocessed the PCR reads with MiXCR, giving one entry per CDR3 protein. Of about 640,000 distinct CDR3 sequences listed, about 20% are singletons. Material: naive CD8+ T cells from blood, with Jurkat cell RNA spiked in. This sample's subset: FACS-sorted CD8+CD4-CCR7+CD45RA+ naive T cells. The receptors were sampled from a human donor in good health. Some libraries in this study had Jurkat cell RNA spiked in.

Regarding this clonotype: Given a much more abundant clone one base away, this may be a read error. J is TRBJ2-7 and V is TRBV20-1; D ambiguous. The CDR3 extends over 12 amino acids. Germline CDR1 is DFQATT and CDR2 is SNEGSKA (reference sequence). Trimming took 2 bases from V and 1 from J, leaving 6 bases between them. The CDR3 loop reads CSARTTSYEQYF. The DNA of the CDR3 is TGCAGTGCTAGAACCACATCCTACGAGCAGTACTTC.

Points on this clonotype: The CDR3 does not close with the conserved phenylalanine or tryptophan, likely indicating a read error. This chain connects TRBV5-4 to TRBJ1-1, with 7 bases matching TRBD1. This CDR3 is built from 14 residues. Losses at the gene ends were 0 bases for V and 7 bases for J; bases not matched to a gene: 6. The germline V gene has CDR1 SGHNT and CDR2 YYREEE (reference sequence). The CDR3 reads CASSLEQGMGEAFS. The DNA of the CDR3 is TGTGCCAGCAGCTTGGAACAGGGGATGGGTGAAGCTTTCTCT.

This clonotype has a count of ten or more. The CDR3 loop is CASSVFQGVSNQPQHF. CDR3 bases: TGTGCCAGCAGCGTATTCCAGGGGGTGAGCAATCAGCCCCAGCATTTT. The chain recombines TRBV5-8 with TRBJ1-5, with 7 nucleotides matching TRBD1. This CDR3 comprises 16 residues. The trim removed 4 bases at V and 1 base at J, leaving 8 bases unmatched. In germline, CDR1 is SGHTS, CDR2 YDEGEE.

Ten or more counts support this clonotype. The chain employs TRBV27 and TRBJ2-7; D unclear. Germline CDR1 and CDR2: MNHEY and SMNVEV (reference sequence). Trimming shortened V by 3 bases and J by 0 bases, and 9 bases separated the two germline ends. This CDR3 has 14 residues. The CDR3: CASSFGQPSYEQYF. CDR3 sequence (DNA): TGTGCCAGCAGTTTCGGGCAGCCCTCCTACGAGCAGTACTTC.

This clonotype was detected ten times or more. This chain uses TRBV30 with TRBJ2-1; D unclear. This CDR3 region has 13 residues. With 5 bases removed from V and 0 bases from J, the gap between germline ends came to 8 bases. The germline V gene encodes CDR1 GTSNPN and CDR2 SVGIG (reference sequence). The CDR3 DNA reads TGTGCCTGGGGCCCAAGCTCCTACAATGAGCAGTTCTTC. Translation gives CAWGPSSYNEQFF.

Only a few counts were recorded for this clonotype. V usage is TRBV10-3 and J usage is TRBJ1-2; the D is unclear. Between the trimmed V and J ends, which lost 6 bases and 2 bases, there was a span of 10 bases. This CDR3 is built from 13 residues. Germline V gene data show CDR1 as ENHRY and CDR2 as SYGVKD. For the CDR3, the DNA is TGTGCCATCAGGGAGGGATGGAACTATGGCTACACCTTC. It translates to CAIREGWNYGYTF.

The J gene is TRBJ1-2, the V gene TRBV6-5; D is perhaps TRBD1 (5 bases). CDR3 length: 14 residues. Germline values: CDR1 MNHEY, CDR2 SVGAGI. Between the trimmed V and J ends, which lost 4 bases and 3 bases, there was a span of 12 bases. The CDR3 reads CASSSPGLYYGYTF. As DNA, the CDR3 is TGTGCCAGCAGTTCCCCAGGGTTGTACTATGGCTACACCTTC.

At least ten counts were recorded for this clonotype. The rearrangement links TRBV4-2 to TRBJ2-7; D gene unclear. The ends were cut back, 0 bases at V and 0 bases at J, with 9 bases in the middle. The V gene's germline CDR1 is LGHNA and CDR2 YNFKEQ. CDR3 length: 15 amino acids. CDR3: CASSQETGLSYEQYF. DNA of the CDR3: TGTGCCAGCAGCCAAGAGACTGGCCTCTCCTACGAGCAGTACTTC.

This clonotype was detected many times. The CDR3 region has the DNA TGTGCCAGCAGACCCGACAGGGATAGCAATCAGCCCCAGCATTTT. Its protein product is CASRPDRDSNQPQHF. The chain has TRBV7-8 and TRBJ1-5, with 7 bases identical to TRBD1. The ends lost 6 bases at V and 0 bases at J; junction bases unmatched: 5. Germline values: CDR1 SGHVS, CDR2 FQNEAQ. The CDR3 has 15 residues.